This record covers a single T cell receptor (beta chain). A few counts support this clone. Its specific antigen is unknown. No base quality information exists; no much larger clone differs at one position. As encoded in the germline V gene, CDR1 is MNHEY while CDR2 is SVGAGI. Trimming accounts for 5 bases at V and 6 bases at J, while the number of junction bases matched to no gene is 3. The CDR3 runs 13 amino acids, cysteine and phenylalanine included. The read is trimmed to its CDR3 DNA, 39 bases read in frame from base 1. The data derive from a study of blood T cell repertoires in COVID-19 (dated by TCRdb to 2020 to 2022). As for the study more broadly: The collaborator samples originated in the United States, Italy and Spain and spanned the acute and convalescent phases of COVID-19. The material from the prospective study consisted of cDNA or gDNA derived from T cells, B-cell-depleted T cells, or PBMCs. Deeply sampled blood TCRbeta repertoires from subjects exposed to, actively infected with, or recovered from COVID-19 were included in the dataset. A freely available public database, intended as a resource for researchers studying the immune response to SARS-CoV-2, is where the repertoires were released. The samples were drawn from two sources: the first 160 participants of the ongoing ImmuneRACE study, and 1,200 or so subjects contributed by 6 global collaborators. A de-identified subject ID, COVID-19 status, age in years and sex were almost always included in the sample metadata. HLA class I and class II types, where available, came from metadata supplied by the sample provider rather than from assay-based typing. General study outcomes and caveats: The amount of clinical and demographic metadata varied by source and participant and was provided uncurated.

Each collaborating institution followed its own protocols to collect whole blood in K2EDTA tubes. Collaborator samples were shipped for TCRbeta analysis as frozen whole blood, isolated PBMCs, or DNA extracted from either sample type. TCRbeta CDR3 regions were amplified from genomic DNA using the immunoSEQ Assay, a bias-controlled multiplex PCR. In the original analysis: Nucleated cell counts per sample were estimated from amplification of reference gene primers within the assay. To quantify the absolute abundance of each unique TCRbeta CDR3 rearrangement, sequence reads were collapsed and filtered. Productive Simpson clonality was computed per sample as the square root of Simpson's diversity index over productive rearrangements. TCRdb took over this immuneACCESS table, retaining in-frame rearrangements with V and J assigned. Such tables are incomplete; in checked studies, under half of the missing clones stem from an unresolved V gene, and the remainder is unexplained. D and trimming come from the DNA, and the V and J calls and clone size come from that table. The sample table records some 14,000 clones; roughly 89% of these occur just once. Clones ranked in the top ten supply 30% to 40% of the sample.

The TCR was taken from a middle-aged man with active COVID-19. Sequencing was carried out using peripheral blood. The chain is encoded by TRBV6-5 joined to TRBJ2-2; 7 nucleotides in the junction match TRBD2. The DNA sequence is TGTGCCAGCAGTCCCGGACTAGCCGGGGAGCTGTTTTTT. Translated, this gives CASSPGLAGELFF.